This TCR beta chain was sequenced for a study of OX40 agonist ivuxolimab in advanced cancers. At the level of the whole study: Ivuxolimab, which targeted the costimulatory receptor OX40 (CD134), was an agonistic, fully human IgG2 monoclonal antibody. Intravenous ivuxolimab was administered to patients every 2 weeks at six dose levels: 0.01, 0.1, 0.3, 1.5, 3 and 10 mg/kg. Among the approximately 50 dose-escalation patients, approximately 20 had hepatocellular carcinoma, roughly 15 melanoma, 9 renal cell carcinoma and 9 head and neck cancer. In the dose-escalation cohort, around four fifths of patients were male, and the mean age was approximately 64 years, with a range of about 23 to 85. Prior anti-PD-1, anti-PD-L1 or anti-CTLA-4 therapy was permitted, and checkpoint inhibitors had been received by about two fifths of dose-escalation patients. Partial responses occurred in three dose-escalation patients: two with cutaneous melanoma and one with hepatocellular carcinoma. The purpose of peripheral TCRbeta sequencing was to test whether ivuxolimab changed TCR sequence diversity and led to clonal T-cell expansion. The paper describes the monotherapy dose-escalation part (N = 52 patients) of the phase I trial of ivuxolimab. What the research found in general, with its limitations: Which antigens the clonally expanded peripheral T cells were specific for was not determined. Low levels of normalized T-cell clonal expansion were also seen in some patients who did not respond. Partial responders in the 0.1-3.0 mg/kg groups had among the lowest normalized peripheral clonal expansion, especially among CD8+ T cells. Clonal expansion of both CD4+ and CD8+ blood T cells was observed from baseline to week 6 at doses 0.1 to 3.0 mg/kg. On average, CD8+ T cells showed more expanded clones than CD4+ T cells after ivuxolimab.

To sequence the TCRbeta CDR3 region, genomic DNA was isolated from the sorted cells. The immunoSEQ Assay was used for sequencing of TCRbeta CDR3 regions. TCRdb provides this immuneACCESS table in a form limited to in-frame rearrangements. Some clones are lacking; in checked studies, under half of them reflect an unresolved V gene, and why the rest are absent is not known. Recorded for this sample are tens of thousands of clones; 70% to 80% of them occurred a single time. More than 2.5% of the sample is held by the ten biggest clonotypes. Patients with autoimmune disease history or receiving systemic immunosuppression were excluded from the trial. Peripheral blood for TCR sequencing was collected from all dose cohorts at baseline, on cycle 4 day 1, and on cycle 7 day 1. The samples were drawn from a first-in-human, open-label, multicenter phase I dose-escalation trial of ivuxolimab. Adults with locally advanced or metastatic melanoma, renal cell carcinoma, hepatocellular carcinoma or head and neck squamous cell carcinoma were enrolled in the trial. Before TCR sequencing, CD4+ T cells and CD8+ T cells were sorted from peripheral blood as separate populations.

With respect to this clone: Its specific antigen is unknown. Base quality data are lacking; no much larger clone is found one base away.

V gives up 0 bases and J gives up 4 bases, and the segment between their germline ends measures 5 bases. Counted from cysteine to phenylalanine, this CDR3 has 14 amino acids. The DNA shown is the 42-base CDR3, in frame from base 1. CDR1 and CDR2, looked up from the germline V gene, are SGHRS and YFSETQ. In this chain, TRBV5-1 is recombined with TRBJ2-6; there is no confident call for the D gene. Sequencing used CD4+ or CD8+ T cells sorted from blood, obtained in a trial of the OX40 agonist ivuxolimab. The TCR sequence derives from an adult with an advanced solid tumor such as melanoma, head and neck, liver or kidney cancer. The base sequence is TGCGCCAGCAGCTTGGAATCCGGGGCCAACGTCCTGACTTTC. The encoded protein is CASSLESGANVLTF.